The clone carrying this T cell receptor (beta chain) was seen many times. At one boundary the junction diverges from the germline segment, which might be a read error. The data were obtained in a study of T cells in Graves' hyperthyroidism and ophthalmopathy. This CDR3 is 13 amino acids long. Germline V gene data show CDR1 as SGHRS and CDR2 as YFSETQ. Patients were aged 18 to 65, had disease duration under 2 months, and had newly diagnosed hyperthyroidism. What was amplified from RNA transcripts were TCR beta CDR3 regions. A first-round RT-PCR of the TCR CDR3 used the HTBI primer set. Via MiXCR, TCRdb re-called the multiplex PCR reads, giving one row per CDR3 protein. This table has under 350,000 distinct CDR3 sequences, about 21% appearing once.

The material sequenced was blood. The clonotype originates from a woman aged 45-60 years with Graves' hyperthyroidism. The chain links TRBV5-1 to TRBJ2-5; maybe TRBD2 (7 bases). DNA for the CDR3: TGTGCCAGCAGCTTAGGGGGGGGAGAGACCCAGTACTTC. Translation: CASSLGGGETQYF.